This TCR beta chain was found in a study of tumor-infiltrating lymphocytes in primary liver carcinoma. Unsorted bulk tissue, about 17-34 mg of it, served as the source for co-extraction of RNA and DNA. The CDR3 totals 17 residues. CDR1 and CDR2 (germline): LGHNA, YNFKEQ. A constant-region primer served to make TCR beta cDNA from roughly 480 ng total RNA. Nested multiplex PCR, run for three rounds with slightly modified ARM-PCR, yielded TCR beta libraries. A C-beta reverse primer and TRBV1-TRBV30 forward primers served in each of the first two PCR rounds, at 10 cycles apiece. Via MiXCR, TCRdb re-called the multiplex PCR reads, giving one row per CDR3 protein. There are about 210,000 distinct CDR3 sequences in the sample; about 85% occur only once, and roughly 20% lies in the top ten. For this clonotype: Relative to the germline gene, one junction end is altered; a read error may explain this.

The source of this sequence is a man aged 35-49 years with primary liver carcinoma and hepatitis B virus infection. The genes are TRBV4-2 and TRBJ2-1; TRBD2 agrees at 7 bases. Sequenced material: tumor tissue from primary liver carcinoma. DNA for the CDR3: TGTGCCAGCGGCCAAGAGGAGCGGGATAAAGGGGTTAATGAGCAGTTCTTC. The encoded protein is CASGQEERDKGVNEQFF.